A single sample gave rise to the 23 T cell receptor beta chains below, sequenced in a study of cytomegalovirus exposure and HLA in healthy donors. In the PCR, 60 Vbeta and 13 Jbeta primers were used. Profiled with immunoSEQ multiplex PCR; TCRdb holds only in-frame clones, not every one. The sample has about 190,000 clones; 77% are singletons. Sequencing was performed on PBMCs. All receptors come from a woman in her thirties in good health and CMV-seropositive.

The V call is TRBV19, the J call TRBJ1-5; tentatively, D is TRBD1 (6 bases). V was clipped by 3 bases and J by 1 base, with 13 bases between them. Germline values: CDR1 LNHDA, CDR2 SQIVND (reference sequence). The CDR3 runs 16 residues. CDR3 DNA: TGTGCCAGTAGTATCCCGGGGGGCGCGAGCAATCAGCCCCAGCATTTT. Translated, it gives CASSIPGGASNQPQHF.

The rearrangement links TRBV4-2 to TRBJ2-3, with 10 bases fitting TRBD2. CDR3 length: 17 amino acids. Germline CDR1 and CDR2: LGHNA and YNFKEQ. The J segment lost 2 bases and the V segment lost 1 base, leaving 6 bases of the junction unmatched. CDR3 sequence reads: CASSQASGGATTDTQYF. In nucleotides, the CDR3 is TGTGCCAGCAGCCAAGCTAGCGGGGGAGCTACCACAGATACGCAGTATTTT.

The J gene is TRBJ2-3, the V gene TRBV4-2; D remains unclear. Germline V lookup: CDR1 LGHNA, CDR2 YNFKEQ. The CDR3 has 16 residues. Trimming cost V 0 bases and J 4 bases, with 14 bases left between them. The chain's CDR3 is CASSQDLSLGADTQYF. The CDR3 nucleotides are TGTGCCAGCAGCCAAGATCTTTCCCTGGGCGCAGATACGCAGTATTTT.

The chain combines TRBV5-4 with TRBJ1-3, with D possibly TRBD1 on 5 matching bases. Germline assignment: CDR1 SGHNT and CDR2 YYREEE (reference sequence). The ends were cut back, 2 bases at V and 4 bases at J, with 19 bases in the middle. The CDR3 contains 17 residues. CDR3 nucleotide sequence: TGTGCCAGCAGCTTTTCGGGGGTCAGCCCGAGGGGAAACACCATATATTTT. As protein: CASSFSGVSPRGNTIYF.

Details on this clone: Other DNA variants within this sample encode the same CDR3. The V gene is TRBV5-1, the J gene TRBJ1-5; a weak D match, TRBD1 (5 bases). CDR1 is SGHRS, CDR2 YFSETQ, per germline. The CDR3 contains 14 residues. Trimming removed 2 bases from V and 2 bases from J, with 8 bases in between. CDR3 sequence: CASSLEGGNQPQHF. For the CDR3, the DNA is TGCGCCAGCAGCTTAGAAGGGGGCAATCAGCCCCAGCATTTT.

This chain uses TRBV2 with TRBJ2-5; no clear D gene. CDR1 is SNHLY and CDR2 is FYNNEI in the germline V gene. The V and J ends lost 8 bases and 13 bases respectively, with 17 bases between them. This CDR3 has 11 residues. Here the CDR3 reads CASGLGGPTYF. The CDR3 DNA reads TGTGCCAGCGGCCTTGGTGGGCCCACGTACTTC.

The CDR3 loop reads CASSTNRGNYGYTF. CDR3 DNA sequence: TGTGCCAGCAGCACGAACAGGGGGAACTATGGCTACACCTTC. This chain connects TRBV7-8 to TRBJ1-2; 8 nucleotides match TRBD1. After removal of 5 bases from V and 2 bases from J, the junction contained 4 bases not matched to a gene. The CDR3 loop spans 14 amino acids. The germline gives CDR1 SGHVS, CDR2 FQNEAQ.

This chain links TRBV19 with TRBJ1-1; 9 bases fit TRBD1. This CDR3 contains 14 residues. Germline V gene sequence: CDR1 LNHDA, CDR2 SQIVND (reference sequence). Germline trimming cut 6 bases from V and 6 bases from J; bases unmatched to any gene: 8. The CDR3 loop is CASRMGQGLAEAFF. The CDR3 bases are TGTGCCAGTAGGATGGGACAGGGCCTCGCTGAAGCTTTCTTT.

The CDR3: CSVGALGGFYNEQFF. The CDR3 DNA is TGCAGCGTTGGGGCCTTGGGGGGGTTCTACAATGAGCAGTTCTTC. The chain is built from TRBV29-1 and TRBJ2-1, with 7 nucleotides matching TRBD2. Germline trimming cut 4 bases from V and 3 bases from J; bases unmatched to any gene: 9. Germline-derived CDR1 and CDR2 are SQVTM and ANQGSEA. This CDR3 comprises 15 residues.

This clone showed up just a few times. The chain uses TRBV5-1 and TRBJ1-1, with 7 bases lining up with TRBD1. The CDR3 covers 13 residues. Germline lookup yields CDR1 SGHRS and CDR2 YFSETQ. V shed 2 bases and J 10 bases; nucleotides not matched to a gene: 8. The CDR3 loop reads CASSLGQDSSAFF. In nucleotides, the CDR3 is TGCGCCAGCAGCTTAGGACAGGACTCGTCAGCTTTCTTT.

This clone occurred a few times. This sequence joins TRBV1 and TRBJ2-1; whether TRBD2, the table's D call, matches the DNA was not checked. TRBV1 is labeled a pseudogene. The CDR3 extends over 18 amino acids. Written as DNA, the CDR3 is TGCACCAGCAGCCACGATGGACTAGCGTGCCGCCCCTACAATGAGCAGTTCTTC. Translating it yields CTSSHDGLACRPYNEQFF.

V gene TRBV10-1 combines with J gene TRBJ1-1; maybe TRBD1 (6 bases). Germline V gene data show CDR1 as WNHNN and CDR2 as SYGVQD (reference sequence). The CDR3 is 12 residues long. Deletions cut 8 bases from V and 4 bases from J, with 11 bases between. The CDR3 DNA sequence: TGCGCCAGCCGGGACAATAGCACTGAAGCTTTCTTT. Amino acids: CASRDNSTEAFF.

The V and J genes are TRBV6-1 and TRBJ1-2; D call uncertain. Trimming removed 5 bases from V and 7 bases from J, with 14 bases in between. The V gene's germline CDR1 is MNHNS and CDR2 SASEGT. This CDR3 spans 13 amino acids. The CDR3 is CASSLQQFIGYTF. The CDR3 DNA reads TGTGCCAGCAGTCTTCAACAATTTATTGGCTACACCTTC.

The chain recombines TRBV27 with TRBJ1-1; D call uncertain. Per the germline V gene, CDR1 is MNHEY and CDR2 is SMNVEV (reference sequence). Trimming stripped 6 bases from V and 0 bases from J, with 23 bases between. There are 18 residues in the CDR3. CDR3: CASRPYRGTPLMNTEAFF. CDR3 nucleotides: TGTGCCAGCAGGCCTTATCGGGGAACCCCCCTTATGAACACTGAAGCTTTCTTT.

The J gene is TRBJ2-5, the V gene TRBV5-1; D remains unclear. CDR1 and CDR2 from the germline V gene are SGHRS and YFSETQ. This CDR3 comprises 12 residues. V lost 4 bases, J lost 4 bases, and 8 bases lay in between. CDR3 amino acids: CASSVNIETQYF. The CDR3 nucleotides are TGCGCCAGCAGCGTAAATATAGAGACCCAGTACTTC. Full variable domain (rest looked up from reference TRBV5-1 and TRBJ2-5): KAGVTQTPRYLIKTRGQQVTLSCSPISGHRSVSWYQQTPGQGLQFLFEYFSETQRNKGNFPGRFSGRQFSNSRSEMNVSTLELGDSALYLCASSVNIETQYFGPGTRLLVL.

This clone was picked up one time. The V and J genes are TRBV5-1 and TRBJ2-7; TRBD1 matches 7 bases. Germline CDR1 is SGHRS and CDR2 is YFSETQ. V dropped 3 bases and J dropped 4; count of bases not matched to a gene: 13. The CDR3 spans 16 residues. The CDR3 nucleotides read TGCGCCAGCAGCTACAGGGGACAGCGACGACCTTACGAGCAGTACTTC. It codes for CASSYRGQRRPYEQYF.

This clone was counted between two and nine times. The chain carries TRBV5-8 and TRBJ2-1; D might be TRBD2 (7 bases). Per germline, CDR1 SGHTS and CDR2 YDEGEE. The V end was cut by 0 bases, the J end by 4 bases, with 17 bases between. The CDR3 consists of 17 residues. The CDR3: CASSLVSSSGQYNEQFF. In DNA, the CDR3 is TGTGCCAGCAGCTTGGTTAGCTCTAGCGGACAGTACAATGAGCAGTTCTTC.

The V and J genes are TRBV10-3 and TRBJ1-1; tentatively, D is TRBD1 (6 bases). The CDR3 is 14 amino acids. Between the trimmed V and J ends, which lost 11 bases and 1 base, there was a span of 17 bases. CDR1 ENHRY and CDR2 SYGVKD come from the germline V gene. The CDR3 is CAARTADWNTEAFF. CDR3 sequence (DNA): TGTGCCGCCAGGACAGCTGACTGGAACACTGAAGCTTTCTTT.

J is TRBJ2-5 and V is TRBV29-1; 8 nucleotides line up with TRBD1. V lost 4 bases, J lost 5 bases, and 9 bases stayed unmatched. The germline V gene has CDR1 SQVTM and CDR2 ANQGSEA. The CDR3 totals 14 residues. The CDR3 DNA sequence: TGCAGCGTTGGCGCACAGGGGGTGGTGGAGACCCAGTACTTC. Translated: CSVGAQGVVETQYF.

V gene TRBV7-2 combines with J gene TRBJ2-1, with 10 bases identical to TRBD2. Germline V gene sequence: CDR1 SGHTA, CDR2 FQGNSA. With V trimmed by 7 bases and J by 8 bases, 11 bases remained unmatched. The CDR3 consists of 15 residues. CDR3 amino acids: CASTPPSGRGDEQFF. As DNA, the CDR3 is TGTGCCAGCACCCCCCCTAGCGGGAGAGGCGATGAGCAGTTCTTC. The full variable domain, with the rest looked up from reference TRBV7-2 and TRBJ2-1, is GAGVSQSPSNKVTEKGKDVELRCDPISGHTALYWYRQSLGQGLEFLIYFQGNSAPDKSGLPSDRFSAERTGGSVSTLTIQRTQQEDSAVYLCASTPPSGRGDEQFFGPGTRLTVL.

The chain uses TRBV7-9 and TRBJ2-7, with a tentative D call TRBD2 (6 bases). Germline V gene sequence: CDR1 SEHNR, CDR2 FQNEAQ (reference sequence). V gave up 3 bases and J gave up 2 bases, with 14 bases separating them. There are 15 residues in the CDR3. CDR3 in amino acids: CASSLGGLPAYEQYF. CDR3 bases: TGTGCCAGCAGCTTGGGGGGACTTCCCGCCTACGAGCAGTACTTC.

The genes are TRBV5-1 and TRBJ2-7; 7 bases are shared with TRBD2. V was pared by 5 bases and J by 1 base, with 6 bases of the junction left unmatched. From germline, CDR1 is SGHRS and CDR2 YFSETQ. CDR3 length equals 14 residues. CDR3: CASRRDYGSYEQYF. In DNA, the CDR3 is TGCGCCAGCAGACGGGACTATGGGTCCTACGAGCAGTACTTC. The full variable domain, with the rest looked up from reference TRBV5-1 and TRBJ2-7, is KAGVTQTPRYLIKTRGQQVTLSCSPISGHRSVSWYQQTPGQGLQFLFEYFSETQRNKGNFPGRFSGRQFSNSRSEMNVSTLELGDSALYLCASRRDYGSYEQYFGPGTRLTVT.

This clone appeared a few times. The chain carries TRBV5-4 and TRBJ2-2; maybe TRBD1 (6 bases). CDR3 length: 15 residues. The V end was cut by 2 bases, the J end by 5 bases, with 13 bases between. Germline assignment: CDR1 SGHNT and CDR2 YYREEE (reference sequence). The CDR3 nucleotides read TGTGCCAGCAGCTTAGGACAGCCGGGGACCGGGGAGCTGTTTTTT. This encodes CASSLGQPGTGELFF.